The subject of this entry is one T cell receptor beta chain. The CDR3 spans 14 residues. CDR1 and CDR2 from the germline V gene are GTSNPN and SVGIG (reference sequence). V shed 4 bases and J shed 0 bases, with 12 bases lying between them. Authors' processing steps: Amplification of reference gene primers was used by the study to estimate nucleated cell counts. Clones were sequenced by immunoSEQ multiplex PCR, and TCRdb holds only the in-frame ones, with some missing. The V and J calls and clone size are taken from that table; D and trimming were inferred from the DNA. The repertoire holds about 24,000 clones, with about nine tenths as singletons. This sample was included in a study of blood T cell repertoires in COVID-19. As for the study in general: There were acute and convalescent COVID-19 samples, and they came from the United States, Italy and Spain. T cells, B-cell-depleted T cells, or PBMCs provided the cDNA or gDNA that served as material.

V is TRBV30 and J is TRBJ1-2; D gene ambiguous. Sequencing used peripheral blood. This TCR came from a man aged 45-65 years with active COVID-19. CDR3 sequence (DNA): TGTGCCTGGACCCCTACCGGGGCTAACTATGGCTACACCTTC. It codes for CAWTPTGANYGYTF.